This T cell receptor beta chain was captured in a study of T cell repertoires in cytomegalovirus infection. This clonotype came up a few times. Using its own MiXCR run on the reads, TCRdb lists one record per CDR3 protein. The repertoire holds hundreds of thousands of distinct CDR3 sequences, with around 10% as singletons. This CDR3 has 14 residues. CDR1 and CDR2 from the germline V gene are DFQATT and SNEGSKA (reference sequence). Trimming at V came to 6 bases and at J to 3 bases, leaving 7 bases not matched to a gene. This clonotype was obtained from a human donor in good health (CMV status not recorded). Some clones in this sample may be carry-over from other donors' samples. The sample taken for sequencing was PBMCs. V and J are TRBV20-1 and TRBJ2-3; 9 bases match TRBD2. This CDR3 is CSASPSGMTDTQYF. For the CDR3, the DNA is TGCAGTGCCAGCCCTAGCGGGATGACAGATACGCAGTATTTT.